A single sample gave rise to the 9 T cell receptor beta chains below, sequenced in a study of T cells in localized non-small cell lung cancer. Method: immunoSEQ multiplex PCR; TCRdb's copy keeps in-frame clones and lacks some. Among 70,000 to 95,000 clones, under 95% were seen once, and the ten largest hold roughly 4%. The material was PBMCs, obtained before any cancer treatment. These receptors originate from a woman aged 40-75 years with stage II squamous cell lung carcinoma.

The chain couples TRBV5-3 to TRBJ2-3, with TRBD1 as a possible D gene (5 bases). TRBV5-3 has ORF status, its function being uncertain. V lost 0 bases and J lost 4, with 9 bases in between. There are 14 residues in the CDR3. The CDR3 DNA reads TGTGCCAGAAGCTTGGCCAGGGTGCCAGATACGCAGTATTTT. It translates to CARSLARVPDTQYF.

V and J are TRBV4-1 and TRBJ2-5; 8 nucleotides agree with TRBD1. Germline values: CDR1 MGHRA, CDR2 YSYEKL. The CDR3 is 15 residues long. The J segment lost 4 bases and the V segment lost 2 bases, leaving 6 bases of the junction unmatched. The CDR3, as DNA: TGCGCCAGCAGCCAAAGACAGGGGAAGGTAGAGACCCAGTACTTC. Amino acids: CASSQRQGKVETQYF.

V and J are TRBV25-1 and TRBJ1-3, with unresolved D. Germline V lookup: CDR1 MGHDK, CDR2 SYGVNS. The CDR3 spans 14 residues. V gave up 6 bases and J gave up 4 bases, with 13 bases separating them. CDR3 nucleotide sequence: TGTGCCAGCAGGCGAGGAGGTGGCGGAAACACCATATATTTT. Amino acids: CASRRGGGGNTIYF.

The gene calls are TRBV6-1 and TRBJ1-1; D is perhaps TRBD1 (5 bases). Germline-derived CDR1 and CDR2 are MNHNS and SASEGT. The V end was cut by 8 bases, the J end by 0 bases, with 16 bases between. The length of the CDR3 is 15 residues. DNA of the CDR3: TGTGCCAGCGAAGGAGCCTGGGGGTTGAACACTGAAGCTTTCTTT. As protein: CASEGAWGLNTEAFF.

J is TRBJ1-6 and V is TRBV2; D perhaps matches TRBD1 (6 bases). CDR1 is SNHLY and CDR2 is FYNNEI in the germline V gene. The CDR3 is 16 amino acids. The V and J ends lost 5 bases and 0 bases respectively, with 11 bases between them. The CDR3 DNA reads TGTGCCAGCAGTTTTACAGGGAGCTCCTATAATTCACCCCTCCACTTT. Protein sequence: CASSFTGSSYNSPLHF.

The V call is TRBV5-6, the J call TRBJ1-2, with TRBD1 matching over 7 bases. Germline-derived CDR1 and CDR2 are SGHDT and YYEEEE. Unmatched junction bases numbered 10, after V lost 8 bases and J lost 3 bases. CDR3 length equals 14 residues. CDR3 amino acids: CASRGDRRYYGYTF. CDR3 DNA: TGTGCCAGTAGGGGGGACAGAAGATACTATGGCTACACCTTC.

V gene TRBV5-6 combines with J gene TRBJ2-3; D call uncertain. V lost 1 base, J lost 2 bases, and 17 bases lay in between. CDR1 and CDR2 (germline): SGHDT, YYEEEE. This CDR3 is built from 17 residues. Here the CDR3 DNA reads TGTGCCAGCAGCTTGAGGAGTTGGTTTGGATACACAGATACGCAGTATTTT. Protein sequence: CASSLRSWFGYTDTQYF. The full variable domain, with the rest looked up from reference TRBV5-6 and TRBJ2-3, is DAGVTQSPTHLIKTRGQQVTLRCSPKSGHDTVSWYQQALGQGPQFIFQYYEEEERQRGNFPDRFSGHQFPNYSSELNVNALLLGDSALYLCASSLRSWFGYTDTQYFGPGTRLTVL.

J is TRBJ1-5 and V is TRBV6-6; the match to TRBD1 covers 9 bases. The CDR3 totals 15 residues. The germline V gene encodes CDR1 MNHNY and CDR2 SVGAGI (reference sequence). V lost 0 bases and J lost 6; bases outside the gene matches: 3. The chain's CDR3 is CASSYSDRGGQPQHF. The CDR3 bases are TGTGCCAGCAGTTACTCGGACAGGGGTGGTCAGCCCCAGCATTTT.

The chain combines TRBV10-1 with TRBJ2-5, with D possibly being TRBD2 (6 bases). Trimming stripped 2 bases from V and 5 bases from J, with 15 bases between. CDR1 and CDR2 from the germline V gene are WNHNN and SYGVQD (reference sequence). CDR3 length equals 15 residues. CDR3 DNA: TGCGCCAGCAGTGAGGGGAGGACTTTGAGGGAGACCCAGTACTTC. Protein product: CASSEGRTLRETQYF.